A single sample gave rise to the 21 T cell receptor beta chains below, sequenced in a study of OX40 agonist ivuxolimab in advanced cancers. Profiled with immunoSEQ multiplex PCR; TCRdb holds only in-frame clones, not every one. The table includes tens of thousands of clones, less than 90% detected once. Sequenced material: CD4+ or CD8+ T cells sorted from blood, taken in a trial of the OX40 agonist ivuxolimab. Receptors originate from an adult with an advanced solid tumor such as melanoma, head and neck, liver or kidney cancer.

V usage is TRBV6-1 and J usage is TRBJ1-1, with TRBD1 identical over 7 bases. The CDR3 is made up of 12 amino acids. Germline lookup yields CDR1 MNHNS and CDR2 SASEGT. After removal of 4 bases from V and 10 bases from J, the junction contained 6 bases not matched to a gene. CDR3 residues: CASSVSNRGAFF. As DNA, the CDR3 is TGTGCCAGCAGTGTTAGTAACAGGGGAGCTTTCTTT.

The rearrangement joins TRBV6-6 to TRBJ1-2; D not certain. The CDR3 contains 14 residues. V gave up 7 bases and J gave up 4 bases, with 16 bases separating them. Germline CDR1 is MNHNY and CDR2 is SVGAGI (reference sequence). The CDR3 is CASISRELSYGYTF. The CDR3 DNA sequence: TGTGCCAGCATCTCAAGGGAACTCTCCTATGGCTACACCTTC.

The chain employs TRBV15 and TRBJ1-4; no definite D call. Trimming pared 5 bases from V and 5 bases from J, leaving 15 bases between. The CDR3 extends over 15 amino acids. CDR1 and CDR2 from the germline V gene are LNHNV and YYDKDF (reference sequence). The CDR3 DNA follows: TGTGCCACCAGCGACCCGGGCCACTCCAATGAAAAACTGTTTTTT. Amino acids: CATSDPGHSNEKLFF.

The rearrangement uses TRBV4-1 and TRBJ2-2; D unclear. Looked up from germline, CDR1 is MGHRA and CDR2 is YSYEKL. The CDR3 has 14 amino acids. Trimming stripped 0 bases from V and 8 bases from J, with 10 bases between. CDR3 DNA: TGCGCCAGCAGCCAAGACCGAGTAATGGGGGAGCTGTTTTTT. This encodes CASSQDRVMGELFF.

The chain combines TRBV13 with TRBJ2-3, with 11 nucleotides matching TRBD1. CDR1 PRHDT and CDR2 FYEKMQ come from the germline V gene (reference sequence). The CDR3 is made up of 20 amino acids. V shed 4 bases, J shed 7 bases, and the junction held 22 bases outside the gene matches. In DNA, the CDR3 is TGTGCCAGCAGCTCGCCCGGACAGGGGGCGGCTAGCGGGAAGATATATACGCAGTATTTT. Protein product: CASSSPGQGAASGKIYTQYF.

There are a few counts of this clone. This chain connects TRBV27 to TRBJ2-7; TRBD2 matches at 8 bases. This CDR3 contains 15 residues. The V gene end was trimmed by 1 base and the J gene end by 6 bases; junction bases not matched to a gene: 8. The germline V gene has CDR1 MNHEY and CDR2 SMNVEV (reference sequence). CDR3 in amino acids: CASSLWASGLSEQYF. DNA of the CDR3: TGTGCCAGCAGTTTATGGGCTAGCGGGTTAAGCGAGCAGTACTTC.

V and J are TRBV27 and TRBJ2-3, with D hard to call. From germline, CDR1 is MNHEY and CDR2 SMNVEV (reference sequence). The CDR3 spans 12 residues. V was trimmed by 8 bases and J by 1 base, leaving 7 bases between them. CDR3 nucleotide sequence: TGTGCCAGCGCCCAGCGCACAGATACGCAGTATTTT. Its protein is CASAQRTDTQYF.

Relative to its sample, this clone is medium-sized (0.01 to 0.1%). CDR3 nucleotides: TGTGCCAGTAGTATCGGACCGAGAGAAGCTTTCTTT. Amino acid sequence: CASSIGPREAFF. The chain links TRBV19 to TRBJ1-1; D unresolved. This CDR3 is 12 amino acids long. Trimming removed 3 bases at V and 8 bases at J, with 10 bases between. The germline V gene has CDR1 LNHDA and CDR2 SQIVND (reference sequence).

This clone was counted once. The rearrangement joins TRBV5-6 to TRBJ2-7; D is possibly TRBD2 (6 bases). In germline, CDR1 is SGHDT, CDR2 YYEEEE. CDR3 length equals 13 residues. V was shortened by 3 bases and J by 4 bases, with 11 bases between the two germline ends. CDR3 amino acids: CASSSGLAYEQYF. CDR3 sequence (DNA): TGTGCCAGCAGCTCGGGACTCGCATACGAGCAGTACTTC.

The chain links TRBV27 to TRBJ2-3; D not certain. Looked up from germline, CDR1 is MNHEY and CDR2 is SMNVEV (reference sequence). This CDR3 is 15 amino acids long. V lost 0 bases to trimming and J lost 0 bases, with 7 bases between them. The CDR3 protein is CASSLSRSSTDTQYF. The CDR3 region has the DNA TGTGCCAGCAGTTTATCCAGGTCTAGCACAGATACGCAGTATTTT.

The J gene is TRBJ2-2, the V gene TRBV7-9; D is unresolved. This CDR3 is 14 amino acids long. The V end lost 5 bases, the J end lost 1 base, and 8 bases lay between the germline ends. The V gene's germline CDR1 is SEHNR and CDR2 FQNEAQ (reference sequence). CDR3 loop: CASSPPGNTGELFF. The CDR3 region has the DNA TGTGCCAGCAGCCCTCCCGGGAACACCGGGGAGCTGTTTTTT.

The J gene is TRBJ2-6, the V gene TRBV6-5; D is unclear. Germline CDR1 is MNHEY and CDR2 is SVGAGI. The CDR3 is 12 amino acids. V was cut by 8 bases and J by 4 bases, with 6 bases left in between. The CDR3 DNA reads TGTGCCAGCTACTCCGGGGCCAACGTCCTGACTTTC. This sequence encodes CASYSGANVLTF.

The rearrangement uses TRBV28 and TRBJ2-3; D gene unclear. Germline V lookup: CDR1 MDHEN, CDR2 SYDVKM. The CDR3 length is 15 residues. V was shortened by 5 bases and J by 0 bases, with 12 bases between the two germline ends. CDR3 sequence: CASSPGISSTDTQYF. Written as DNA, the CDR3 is TGTGCCAGCAGTCCTGGGATCTCTAGCACAGATACGCAGTATTTT.

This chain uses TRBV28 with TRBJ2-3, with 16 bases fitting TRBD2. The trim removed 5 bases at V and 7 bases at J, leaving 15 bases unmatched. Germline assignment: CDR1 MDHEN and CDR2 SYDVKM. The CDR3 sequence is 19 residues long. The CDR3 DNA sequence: TGTGCCAGCAGTCTTACCGGGACTAGCGGGAGGGGTACGTTAAATACGCAGTATTTT. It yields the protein CASSLTGTSGRGTLNTQYF.

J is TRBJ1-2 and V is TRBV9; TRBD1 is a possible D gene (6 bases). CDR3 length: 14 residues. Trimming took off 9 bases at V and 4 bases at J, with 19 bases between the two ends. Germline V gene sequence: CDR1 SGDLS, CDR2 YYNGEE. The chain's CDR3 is CATSKGGVTYGYTF. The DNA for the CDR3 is TGTGCCACCTCAAAGGGGGGGGTGACCTATGGCTACACCTTC.

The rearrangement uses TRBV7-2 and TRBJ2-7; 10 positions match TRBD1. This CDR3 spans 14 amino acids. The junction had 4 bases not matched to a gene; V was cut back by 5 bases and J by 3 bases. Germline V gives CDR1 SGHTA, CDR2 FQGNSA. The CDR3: CASSPWTGGYEQYF. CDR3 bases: TGTGCCAGCAGCCCGTGGACAGGGGGCTACGAGCAGTACTTC.

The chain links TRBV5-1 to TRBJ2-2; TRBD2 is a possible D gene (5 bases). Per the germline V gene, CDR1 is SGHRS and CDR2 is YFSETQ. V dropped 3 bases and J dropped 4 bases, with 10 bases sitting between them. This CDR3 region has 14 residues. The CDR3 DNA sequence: TGCGCCAGCAGCTGGACTTACTCCACCGGGGAGCTGTTTTTT. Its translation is CASSWTYSTGELFF.

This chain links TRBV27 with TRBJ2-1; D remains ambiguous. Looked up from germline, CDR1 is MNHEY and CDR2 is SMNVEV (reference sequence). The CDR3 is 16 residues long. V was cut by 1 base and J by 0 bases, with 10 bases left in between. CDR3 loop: CASSLYADLSYNEQFF. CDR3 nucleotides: TGTGCCAGCAGTTTATACGCGGACCTCTCCTACAATGAGCAGTTCTTC.

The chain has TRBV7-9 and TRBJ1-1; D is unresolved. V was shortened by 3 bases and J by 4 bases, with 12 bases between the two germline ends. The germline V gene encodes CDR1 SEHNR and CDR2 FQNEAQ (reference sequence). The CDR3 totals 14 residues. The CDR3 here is CASSFGGERTEAFF. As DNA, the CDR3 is TGTGCCAGCAGCTTTGGCGGTGAACGCACTGAAGCTTTCTTT.

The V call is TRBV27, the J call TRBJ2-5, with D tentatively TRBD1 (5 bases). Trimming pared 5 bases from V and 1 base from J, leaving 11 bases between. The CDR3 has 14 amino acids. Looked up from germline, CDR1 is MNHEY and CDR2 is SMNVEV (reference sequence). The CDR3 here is CASSVDSFQETQYF. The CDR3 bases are TGTGCCAGCAGTGTAGACAGTTTCCAAGAGACCCAGTACTTC.

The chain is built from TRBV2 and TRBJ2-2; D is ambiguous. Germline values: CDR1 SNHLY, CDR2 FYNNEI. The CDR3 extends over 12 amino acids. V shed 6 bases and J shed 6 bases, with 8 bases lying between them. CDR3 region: CASRQLSGELFF. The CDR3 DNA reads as TGTGCCAGCAGGCAGCTCTCCGGGGAGCTGTTTTTT.